Sequencing of this T cell receptor beta chain was carried out in a study of T cell repertoires in cytomegalovirus infection. Study at large: Indications of both CMV infection and matching HLA type were provided by public TCR beta signatures. Findings and limits, study-wide: HLA-C-restricted TCR beta clonotypes specific for CMV led the ex vivo response.

The CDR3 loop spans 13 amino acids. The germline CDR1 and CDR2 sequences are MDHEN and SYDVKM. MiXCR, run by TCRdb on the reads, gives a single entry per CDR3 protein. The sample has around 210,000 distinct CDR3 sequences, 6.5% seen once. At least ten counts were recorded for this clonotype. What it recognizes is unknown. Relative to the germline gene, one junction end is altered; a read error may explain this. The gene calls are TRBV28 and TRBJ2-5, with D unresolved. Specimen: PBMCs. The receptor comes from a human donor in good health (CMV status not recorded). Some clones in this sample may be carry-over from other donors' samples. The CDR3 protein is CASSLSITAFRNF. For the CDR3, the DNA is TGTGCCAGCAGTTTGAGTATTACAGCCTTTCGGAACTTC.